These T cell receptor beta chains were read from a single sample in a study of beta chain features in type 1 diabetes. Sequencing used immunoSEQ multiplex PCR; TCRdb keeps in-frame clones, though not all of them. Here the sample spans some 400,000 clones, more than 13% being singletons. Material for sequencing was naive CD4+ T cells from blood. The receptors come from a woman aged 18-29 years in good health. Each CDR3 is given with its conserved first and last residue. Fields, in order: V gene, clone size, J gene, D gene, CDR3 protein, CDR3 DNA. D genes are given only for firm matches. Some rows mark clone size as missing; the rest say once, few, many or name a class of expanded clone.

v_gene: TRBV30; abundance: NA; j_gene: TRBJ1-1; d_gene: NA; CDR3aa: CAWLMDSRNTEAFF; CDR3nt: TGTGCCTGGCTAATGGACAGTAGGAACACTGAAGCTTTCTTT
v_gene: TRBV9; abundance: few; j_gene: TRBJ2-5; d_gene: TRBD2; CDR3aa: CASSVRSSGEETQYF; CDR3nt: TGTGCCAGCAGCGTAAGATCTAGCGGAGAAGAGACCCAGTACTTC
v_gene: TRBV28; abundance: few; j_gene: TRBJ2-1; d_gene: TRBD1; CDR3aa: CASRADRANNEQFF; CDR3nt: TGTGCCAGCAGAGCGGACAGGGCTAACAATGAGCAGTTCTTC
v_gene: TRBV30; abundance: NA; j_gene: TRBJ2-7; d_gene: NA; CDR3aa: CACINLGQSLEQYF; CDR3nt: TGTGCCTGCATAAACCTTGGACAGTCACTCGAGCAGTACTTC
v_gene: TRBV7-9; abundance: NA; j_gene: TRBJ1-2; d_gene: NA; CDR3aa: CASHGPLGNYGYTF; CDR3nt: TGTGCCAGCCACGGCCCCCTCGGGAACTATGGCTACACCTTC
v_gene: TRBV5-4; abundance: NA; j_gene: TRBJ2-2; d_gene: TRBD2; CDR3aa: CASSLGTSGGSTGELFF; CDR3nt: TGTGCCAGCAGCCTAGGGACTAGCGGGGGGAGCACCGGGGAGCTGTTTTTT
v_gene: TRBV27; abundance: few; j_gene: TRBJ1-2; d_gene: TRBD1; CDR3aa: CASRPPGQDRYGYTF; CDR3nt: TGTGCCAGCCGGCCTCCGGGACAGGACCGATATGGCTACACCTTC
v_gene: TRBV6-1; abundance: few; j_gene: TRBJ1-1; d_gene: NA; CDR3aa: CASSPRRGLVAEAFF; CDR3nt: TGTGCCAGCAGTCCTCGGCGGGGGTTGGTAGCTGAAGCTTTCTTT
v_gene: TRBV7-3; abundance: NA; j_gene: TRBJ2-2; d_gene: NA; CDR3aa: CASSLQLSNTGELFF; CDR3nt: TGTGCCAGCAGCTTACAATTGTCGAACACCGGGGAGCTGTTTTTT
v_gene: TRBV7-9; abundance: NA; j_gene: TRBJ2-1; d_gene: TRBD1; CDR3aa: CASSIEGPQGSRNEQFF; CDR3nt: TGTGCCAGCAGTATTGAGGGGCCACAGGGGTCGCGCAATGAGCAGTTCTTC